Presented here are 11 T cell receptor beta chains from one specimen sequenced in a study of shared clonotypes between healthy human individuals. Assay: immunoSEQ multiplex PCR; the TCRdb copy retains only in-frame clones and omits some. The sample yields 2 million or so clones, roughly 94% seen once. Sequenced: naive CD4+ T cells sorted from blood. Stated subset: CD45RA+ positively selected. All receptors come from a man between 18 and 29 years old in good health.

The chain carries TRBV5-1 and TRBJ1-4; D is possibly TRBD1 (5 bases). CDR1 SGHRS and CDR2 YFSETQ come from the germline V gene. This CDR3 region has 16 residues. Trimming took off 3 bases at V and 2 bases at J, with 14 bases between the two ends. The CDR3 DNA follows: TGCGCCAGCAGCTCGGGACTCTCGGGGACTAATGAAAAACTGTTTTTT. Translation gives CASSSGLSGTNEKLFF.

The chain recombines TRBV30 with TRBJ2-3; tentatively, D is TRBD1 (6 bases). V gave up 0 bases and J gave up 5 bases, with 12 bases separating them. The CDR3 is 14 amino acids. Looked up from germline, CDR1 is GTSNPN and CDR2 is SVGIG (reference sequence). In nucleotides, the CDR3 is TGTGCCTGGAGTGTACGGAAAGGGGGAGATACGCAGTATTTT. The encoded protein is CAWSVRKGGDTQYF.

The rearrangement uses TRBV19 and TRBJ1-5; D may be TRBD1 (5 bases). Trimming cost V 7 bases and J 1 base, with 8 bases left between them. Germline V CDR1 and CDR2: LNHDA, SQIVND (reference sequence). The CDR3 spans 13 residues. Written as DNA, the CDR3 is TGTGCCAGTACCGGGGGGAGCAATCAGCCCCAGCATTTT. It translates to CASTGGSNQPQHF.

This clone was seen once. This chain links TRBV12-5 with TRBJ2-7; maybe TRBD2 (5 bases). The CDR3 has 18 residues. Germline values: CDR1 LGHNT, CDR2 FRNRAP. V was shortened by 0 bases and J by 0 bases, with 18 bases between the two germline ends. CDR3: CASGLVLFGGRSSYEQYF. Written as DNA, the CDR3 is TGTGCTAGTGGTTTGGTACTCTTCGGAGGTCGGAGCTCCTACGAGCAGTACTTC.

The chain joins TRBV14 to TRBJ1-5; no clear D. Per the germline V gene, CDR1 is SGHDN and CDR2 is FVKESK. V shed 2 bases and J shed 6 bases, with 8 bases lying between them. This CDR3 is 13 amino acids long. Here the CDR3 DNA reads TGTGCCAGCAGCCAAAACGGAGGTCAGCCCCAGCATTTT. Its translation: CASSQNGGQPQHF.

V usage is TRBV29-1 and J usage is TRBJ2-7; 9 bases fit TRBD2. CDR3 size: 13 residues. V was clipped by 7 bases and J by 0 bases; unmatched bases: 4. The germline V gene has CDR1 SQVTM and CDR2 ANQGSEA. CDR3 sequence reads: CSGRAGGSYEQYF. The CDR3 region has the DNA TGCAGCGGTCGAGCGGGAGGCTCCTACGAGCAGTACTTC.

This clone has only one observation. V is TRBV18 and J is TRBJ2-3, with D possibly being TRBD1 or TRBD2 (5 bases each). Germline-derived CDR1 and CDR2 are KGHSH and LQKENI. This CDR3 spans 14 amino acids. V gave up 6 bases and J gave up 2 bases, with 12 bases separating them. The CDR3 protein is CASSTVGTTDTQYF. The CDR3 DNA reads as TGTGCCAGCTCTACGGTAGGGACCACAGATACGCAGTATTTT. Together with reference TRBV18 and TRBJ2-3, the CDR3 gives the full variable domain: NAGVMQNPRHLVRRRGQEARLRCSPMKGHSHVYWYRQLPEEGLKFMVYLQKENIIDESGMPKERFSAEFPKEGPSILRIQQVVRGDSAAYFCASSTVGTTDTQYFGPGTRLTVL.

This chain connects TRBV20-1 to TRBJ1-1, with D perhaps TRBD1 (6 bases). In germline, CDR1 is DFQATT, CDR2 SNEGSKA (reference sequence). CDR3 length: 10 residues. The CDR3 DNA reads TGCAGAGAGGGGGAGACAGAAGCTTTCTTT. Its translation: CREGETEAFF.

CDR3 DNA sequence: TGTGCCAGCAGCGAAACTAGCTACGAGACCCAGTACTTC. Protein sequence: CASSETSYETQYF. The rearrangement uses TRBV7-2 and TRBJ2-5; possibly TRBD2 for D (6 bases). Per germline, CDR1 SGHTA and CDR2 FQGNSA. The CDR3 consists of 13 residues. V dropped 5 bases and J dropped 5 bases, with 12 bases sitting between them.

J is TRBJ2-7 and V is TRBV10-2, with D possibly being TRBD1 (6 bases). Germline V gene lookup returns CDR1 WSHSY and CDR2 SAAADI. The V end lost 8 bases, the J end lost 3 bases, and 8 bases lay between the germline ends. This CDR3 contains 11 residues. CDR3 in DNA: TGCGCCAGCGCAGGGGTCTACGAGCAGTACTTC. Its translation: CASAGVYEQYF.

For this clone: Relative to the germline gene, one junction end is altered; a read error may explain this. The gene calls are TRBV4-1 and TRBJ2-3; unclear D gene. The CDR3 has 14 amino acids. Germline lookup yields CDR1 MGHRA and CDR2 YSYEKL. The CDR3 nucleotides are TGCGCCAGCAGCCAAGCGGTTAGCACGGATACGCAGTATTTT. Amino acids: CASSQAVSTDTQYF.